A selection of T cell receptor beta chains follows, all from one sample in a study of cytomegalovirus exposure and HLA in healthy donors. Using immunoSEQ multiplex PCR, the repertoire was profiled, and TCRdb retains in-frame clones only, with some absent. Here the sample spans 120,000 to 150,000 clones, more than 75% being singletons. Sequenced material: PBMCs. These receptors were obtained from a male donor in good health and CMV-seronegative. CDR3s include the opening cysteine and the closing phenylalanine or tryptophan. D genes are given only for firm matches. Only some rows state a clone size, as once, few, many or a class for expanded clones.

d_call: TRBD1; j_call: TRBJ1-1; clone_size: once; v_call: TRBV19; cdr3_nt: TGTGCCAGTAATGGTATCGGGACAGGGAACACTGAAGCTTTCTTT; cdr3_aa: CASNGIGTGNTEAFF
d_call: NA; j_call: TRBJ2-1; clone_size: few; v_call: TRBV4-2; cdr3_nt: TGTGCCAGCAGCCAAGAGGCCAGCGGGCGTGAGCAGTTCTTC; cdr3_aa: CASSQEASGREQFF
d_call: TRBD1; j_call: TRBJ1-2; clone_size: NA; v_call: TRBV30; cdr3_nt: TGTGCCTGGTACCTCCGGGACAGGTCACGAGGCTACACCTTC; cdr3_aa: CAWYLRDRSRGYTF
d_call: TRBD1; j_call: TRBJ1-3; clone_size: NA; v_call: TRBV18; cdr3_nt: TGTGCCAGCTCACCCCTAACAGGGGCCGGTTCCGGAAGAAACACCATATATTTT; cdr3_aa: CASSPLTGAGSGRNTIYF
d_call: NA; j_call: TRBJ1-1; clone_size: NA; v_call: TRBV6-4; cdr3_nt: TGTGCCAGCAGTGACGAACCCGGGGGCACTGAAGCTTTCTTT; cdr3_aa: CASSDEPGGTEAFF
d_call: TRBD1; j_call: TRBJ1-6; clone_size: once; v_call: TRBV7-2; cdr3_nt: TGTGCCAGCAGCTTAGGGGGACAGGGGAGGTCACCCCTCCACTTT; cdr3_aa: CASSLGGQGRSPLHF
d_call: NA; j_call: TRBJ1-5; clone_size: few; v_call: TRBV5-3; cdr3_nt: TGTGCCAGAAGCTCGGGCAGGGATACTCAGCCCCAGCATTTT; cdr3_aa: CARSSGRDTQPQHF
d_call: TRBD2; j_call: TRBJ2-2; clone_size: NA; v_call: TRBV27; cdr3_nt: TGTGCCAGCAGTGGGGGACTAGCCGCCACCGGGGAGCTGTTTTTT; cdr3_aa: CASSGGLAATGELFF
d_call: NA; j_call: TRBJ1-2; clone_size: NA; v_call: TRBV7-2; cdr3_nt: TGTGCCAGCAGCCGATCAACAGGGAAAGCTAACTATGGCTACACCTTC; cdr3_aa: CASSRSTGKANYGYTF
d_call: NA; j_call: TRBJ1-4; clone_size: NA; v_call: TRBV7-8; cdr3_nt: TGTGCCAGCAGCTGGAACACAGGGAAAGAAAAACTGTTTTTT; cdr3_aa: CASSWNTGKEKLFF
d_call: NA; j_call: TRBJ2-5; clone_size: once; v_call: TRBV30; cdr3_nt: TGTGCCTGGAGAGAAGGACAGCTCCAAGAGACCCAGTACTTC; cdr3_aa: CAWREGQLQETQYF
d_call: NA; j_call: TRBJ2-2; clone_size: NA; v_call: TRBV7-8; cdr3_nt: TGTGCCACCTCTGGAGAGGCGGGCCTTATGGCCGGGGAGCTGTTTTTT; cdr3_aa: CATSGEAGLMAGELFF
d_call: NA; j_call: TRBJ1-6; clone_size: once; v_call: TRBV27; cdr3_nt: TGTGCCAGCAGTCAAATTCAAGAGAATTCACCCCTCCACTTT; cdr3_aa: CASSQIQENSPLHF
d_call: TRBD1; j_call: TRBJ2-7; clone_size: NA; v_call: TRBV28; cdr3_nt: TGTGCCAGCAGTTCATCCGGGACAGGCTTGTTCTCCTACGAGCAGTACTTC; cdr3_aa: CASSSSGTGLFSYEQYF